The 32 T cell receptor beta chains in this list originate from one sample, sequenced in a study of shared clonotypes between healthy human individuals. CD8 cells classed as naive were CD45RO-negative and positively selected for CCR7, excluding terminally differentiated effector memory CD45RA+ cells. Generated by immunoSEQ multiplex PCR, the TCRdb table keeps only in-frame clones and is missing some. Here the sample spans roughly 2.1 million clones, roughly 91% being singletons. Material for sequencing was naive CD8+ T cells from PBMCs. The receptors were sampled from a man aged 18-30 years in good health. Some clones in this sample may be carry-over from other donors' samples.

This chain connects TRBV7-9 to TRBJ2-2; 9 bases are shared with TRBD1. Germline loops: CDR1 SEHNR, CDR2 FQNEAQ (reference sequence). The CDR3 consists of 16 residues. V was pared by 4 bases and J by 5 bases, with 8 bases of the junction left unmatched. In DNA form, the CDR3 reads TGTGCCAGCAGCTCTACAGGGGGCGGAAGGACCGGGGAGCTGTTTTTT. It encodes CASSSTGGGRTGELFF.

V gene TRBV5-6 combines with J gene TRBJ1-2, with 9 bases lining up with TRBD1. Germline values: CDR1 SGHDT, CDR2 YYEEEE. The CDR3 covers 15 residues. Losses at the gene ends were 4 bases for V and 6 bases for J; bases not matched to a gene: 10. CDR3 sequence reads: CASSPDTGGWDGYTF. CDR3 coding DNA: TGTGCCAGCAGCCCGGATACAGGGGGCTGGGATGGCTACACCTTC.

The chain joins TRBV27 to TRBJ2-2; D is unclear. This CDR3 comprises 13 residues. V gave up 5 bases and J gave up 5 bases, with 9 bases separating them. Germline CDR1 reads MNHEY; CDR2 reads SMNVEV (reference sequence). The CDR3 DNA is TGTGCCAGCAGTCCCTCGGAGACCGGGGAGCTGTTTTTT. It translates to CASSPSETGELFF.

The rearrangement uses TRBV27 and TRBJ1-5, with 8 bases matching TRBD1. CDR3 size: 17 residues. CDR1 MNHEY and CDR2 SMNVEV come from the germline V gene (reference sequence). Losses at the gene ends were 3 bases for V and 3 bases for J; bases not matched to a gene: 10. The CDR3 spells CASSFFGHQGANQPQHF. CDR3 sequence (DNA): TGTGCCAGCAGTTTCTTCGGCCATCAGGGGGCCAATCAGCCCCAGCATTTT.

The chain has TRBV27 and TRBJ2-7, with a weak D call TRBD1 (6 bases). Germline V CDR1 and CDR2: MNHEY, SMNVEV (reference sequence). V was cut by 1 base and J by 0 bases, with 13 bases left in between. This CDR3 spans 16 amino acids. The CDR3 nucleotides are TGTGCCAGCAGTTTATATCAAGACAGGAGCTCCTACGAGCAGTACTTC. This codes for CASSLYQDRSSYEQYF.

As DNA, the CDR3 is TGTGCCAGCAGCTTCCGGGAGGGGCCCAATGAGCAGTTCTTC. Protein product: CASSFREGPNEQFF. J is TRBJ2-1 and V is TRBV5-4; 8 nucleotides line up with TRBD2. The V and J ends lost 2 bases and 6 bases, in that order; junction bases with no gene match: 4. Germline CDR1 reads SGHNT; CDR2 reads YYREEE (reference sequence). The CDR3 totals 14 residues.

In nucleotides, the CDR3 is TGTGCCAGCAGCCTAGCGTGGGGTAAGGCCTACGAGCAGTACTTC. Its protein product is CASSLAWGKAYEQYF. The rearrangement joins TRBV14 to TRBJ2-7, with a possible D match to TRBD2 (5 bases). The CDR3 totals 15 residues. V dropped 4 bases and J dropped 2 bases, with 15 bases sitting between them. Germline CDR1 and CDR2: SGHDN and FVKESK.

This clone was seen just once. A much larger clone sits a single nucleotide away, making a read error possible. Other DNA sequences from this sample encode an identical CDR3 as well. The V call is TRBV7-9, the J call TRBJ1-5; D is undetermined. This CDR3 comprises 12 residues. Germline values: CDR1 SEHNR, CDR2 FQNEAQ (reference sequence). Trimming shortened V by 1 base and J by 4 bases, and 2 bases separated the two germline ends. For the CDR3, the DNA is TGTGCCAGCAGCTTAGTAAATCAGCCCCAGCATTTT. Residues: CASSLVNQPQHF.

This chain uses TRBV7-2 with TRBJ2-7, with TRBD2 matching over 10 bases. CDR1 is SGHTA and CDR2 is FQGNSA in the germline V gene. Trimming removed 1 base from V and 5 bases from J; junction bases left unmatched: 5. This CDR3 comprises 15 residues. CDR3 loop: CASSLVTAGGHEQYF. Here the CDR3 DNA reads TGTGCCAGCAGCTTAGTTACAGCGGGAGGGCACGAGCAGTACTTC.

This rearrangement joins TRBV4-3 to TRBJ1-3, with a possible D match to TRBD1 (6 bases). This CDR3 region has 18 residues. Per germline, CDR1 LGHNA and CDR2 YSLEER. The germline V and J ends were trimmed by 0 bases and 0 bases, with 15 bases remaining between them. The CDR3 loop is CASSQEGGQLYSGNTIYF. In nucleotides, the CDR3 is TGCGCCAGCAGCCAAGAGGGAGGACAGCTATACTCTGGAAACACCATATATTTT.

V is TRBV7-9 and J is TRBJ2-5; D uncertain. The CDR3 is 15 amino acids. Germline V gene data show CDR1 as SEHNR and CDR2 as FQNEAQ (reference sequence). The V end lost 1 base, the J end lost 5 bases, and 14 bases lay between the germline ends. The CDR3 DNA follows: TGTGCCAGCAGCTTAGTTTCTCGGTATCCGGAGACCCAGTACTTC. This translates into CASSLVSRYPETQYF.

The V and J genes are TRBV5-1 and TRBJ2-7; D gene ambiguous. Trimming cost V 0 bases and J 5 bases, with 12 bases left between them. Per germline, CDR1 SGHRS and CDR2 YFSETQ. This CDR3 contains 14 residues. As DNA, the CDR3 is TGCGCCAGCAGCTTGGCCGGGCAGACAAACGAGCAGTACTTC. Protein: CASSLAGQTNEQYF. Full variable domain (missing parts from reference TRBV5-1 and TRBJ2-7): KAGVTQTPRYLIKTRGQQVTLSCSPISGHRSVSWYQQTPGQGLQFLFEYFSETQRNKGNFPGRFSGRQFSNSRSEMNVSTLELGDSALYLCASSLAGQTNEQYFGPGTRLTVT.

This chain links TRBV6-1 with TRBJ2-7; TRBD2 matches 9 bases. Germline CDR1 is MNHNS and CDR2 is SASEGT. J gave up 3 bases and V 3 bases, and 9 bases lay outside the gene matches. The CDR3 runs 16 residues. The CDR3 reads CASSDRTRTSDYEQYF. CDR3 nucleotide sequence: TGTGCCAGCAGTGACCGAACAAGGACTAGCGACTACGAGCAGTACTTC.

The V call is TRBV28, the J call TRBJ2-7; D is undetermined. Between the trimmed V and J ends, which lost 3 bases and 5 bases, there was a span of 5 bases. This CDR3 region has 11 residues. Per the germline V gene, CDR1 is MDHEN and CDR2 is SYDVKM. The CDR3 nucleotides are TGTGCCAGCAGTTTTCCGGACGAGCAGTACTTC. It is translated as CASSFPDEQYF. Full variable domain (remainder filled in from reference TRBV28 and TRBJ2-7): DVKVTQSSRYLVKRTGEKVFLECVQDMDHENMFWYRQDPGLGLRLIYFSYDVKMKEKGDIPEGYSVSREKKERFSLILESASTNQTSMYLCASSFPDEQYFGPGTRLTVT.

This clone was detected once. The J gene is TRBJ2-3, the V gene TRBV14, with 7 bases that match TRBD2. Germline V gives CDR1 SGHDN, CDR2 FVKESK. J lost 3 bases, V lost 4 bases, and 7 bases had no gene match. The length of the CDR3 is 15 residues. CDR3 bases: TGTGCCAGCAGCCCGACTAGCTTTAGTACAGATACGCAGTATTTT. Amino acids: CASSPTSFSTDTQYF.

CDR3 DNA: TGTGCCAGCAGTTTTTCCAGAAATTTTAGACGCGAGCAGTACTTC. Its translation: CASSFSRNFRREQYF. The chain recombines TRBV28 with TRBJ2-7; unclear D gene. CDR3 length equals 15 residues. V lost 3 bases to trimming and J lost 6 bases, with 18 bases between them. Germline V CDR1 and CDR2: MDHEN, SYDVKM.

The CDR3 reads CASSAAGAREEETQYF. CDR3 nucleotides: TGTGCCAGCAGCGCTGCCGGGGCACGGGAAGAAGAGACCCAGTACTTC. V is TRBV7-3 and J is TRBJ2-5; possibly TRBD1 or TRBD2 for D (5 bases each). V gave up 5 bases and J gave up 3 bases, with 19 bases separating them. Germline V CDR1 and CDR2: SGHTA, FQGTGA. The CDR3 spans 16 residues. The full variable domain, in which reference TRBV7-3 and TRBJ2-5 provide the parts outside the CDR3, is GAGVSQTPSNKVTEKGKYVELRCDPISGHTALYWYRQSLGQGPEFLIYFQGTGAADDSGLPNDRFFAVRPEGSVSTLKIQRTERGDSAVYLCASSAAGAREEETQYFGPGTRLLVL.

As regards this clone: This specimen includes other DNA sequences encoding the same CDR3. The chain combines TRBV9 with TRBJ2-1; weak D call: TRBD2 (5 bases). The germline CDR1 and CDR2 sequences are SGDLS and YYNGEE. The CDR3 sequence is 14 residues long. V lost 4 bases, J lost 4 bases, and 12 bases lay in between. CDR3 amino acids: CASSPRGTYNEQFF. CDR3 DNA: TGTGCCAGCAGCCCCCGGGGAACATACAATGAGCAGTTCTTC.

The chain is built from TRBV28 and TRBJ2-5, with TRBD2 matching over 13 bases. CDR3 size: 16 residues. V dropped 5 bases and J dropped 2; count of bases not matched to a gene: 5. Germline CDR1 and CDR2: MDHEN and SYDVKM. For the CDR3, the DNA is TGTGCCAGCAGTCTAGGGACTAGCGGGACTCAAGAGACCCAGTACTTC. Its translation is CASSLGTSGTQETQYF.

As DNA, the CDR3 is TGCGCCAGCAGCCAAGATAGGGCGGGACTAGCCAAAAACATTCAGTACTTC. This encodes CASSQDRAGLAKNIQYF. This chain connects TRBV4-3 to TRBJ2-4; the D gene is possibly TRBD2 (6 bases). From germline, CDR1 is LGHNA and CDR2 YSLEER. The V and J ends lost 0 bases and 0 bases respectively, with 12 bases between them. This CDR3 has 17 amino acids.

The genes are TRBV11-1 and TRBJ2-7; 10 bases line up with TRBD1. There are 15 residues in the CDR3. The V segment lost 5 bases and the J segment 2 bases; nucleotides outside the gene matches: 6. CDR1 SGHAT and CDR2 FQDESV come from the germline V gene (reference sequence). Here the CDR3 reads CASSPRDRGPYEQYF. CDR3 coding DNA: TGTGCCAGCAGCCCTAGGGACAGGGGTCCCTACGAGCAGTACTTC.

The CDR3 loop reads CASSPPSTGELFF. CDR3 DNA sequence: TGTGCCAGCTCACCACCGAGTACCGGGGAGCTGTTTTTT. The rearrangement uses TRBV18 and TRBJ2-2; D unclear. This CDR3 has 13 amino acids. Trimming left V 0 bases short and J 5 bases short, with 4 bases between. Germline CDR1 KGHSH, CDR2 LQKENI.

V is TRBV18 and J is TRBJ2-5, with 7 positions matching TRBD1. V gave up 3 bases and J gave up 5 bases; unmatched junction bases: 15. From germline, CDR1 is KGHSH and CDR2 LQKENI. This CDR3 contains 17 residues. The CDR3 DNA is TGTGCCAGCTCACCCGGACAGGATCGAAATAGCTGGGAGACCCAGTACTTC. It translates to CASSPGQDRNSWETQYF.

The chain couples TRBV4-1 to TRBJ2-5, with a weak D call TRBD2 (5 bases). The CDR3 is 18 residues long. V lost 0 bases, J lost 0 bases, and 17 bases lay in between. The V gene's germline CDR1 is MGHRA and CDR2 YSYEKL. This CDR3 reads CASSQDRTGKKDQETQYF. DNA for the CDR3: TGCGCCAGCAGCCAAGACCGGACGGGGAAAAAAGACCAAGAGACCCAGTACTTC.

The J gene is TRBJ1-1, the V gene TRBV27, with 8 nucleotides matching TRBD1. V was clipped by 5 bases and J by 11 bases; unmatched bases: 13. CDR3 length: 14 amino acids. CDR1 is MNHEY and CDR2 is SMNVEV in the germline V gene (reference sequence). The CDR3 DNA reads as TGTGCCAGCAGTCCAGGCCCGGGACAGGTGGGGGCTTTCTTT. It codes for CASSPGPGQVGAFF.

The chain links TRBV5-6 to TRBJ2-1, with 7 bases fitting TRBD2. Looked up from germline, CDR1 is SGHDT and CDR2 is YYEEEE. V dropped 4 bases and J dropped 7; count of bases not matched to a gene: 5. This CDR3 contains 13 residues. The CDR3 region has the DNA TGTGCCAGCAGCCTGGGACTAACAAATGAGCAGTTCTTC. Its translation is CASSLGLTNEQFF.

V gene TRBV27 combines with J gene TRBJ2-7; the D gene could be TRBD1 or TRBD2 (6 bases each). Per the germline V gene, CDR1 is MNHEY and CDR2 is SMNVEV (reference sequence). CDR3 length: 15 residues. V was pared by 0 bases and J by 2 bases, with 11 bases between. The CDR3 region has the DNA TGTGCCAGCAGTTTATCCAGGGGAGGTACCTACGAGCAGTACTTC. Amino acid sequence: CASSLSRGGTYEQYF.

The chain has TRBV6-5 and TRBJ1-4; D unclear. Looked up from germline, CDR1 is MNHEY and CDR2 is SVGAGI. CDR3 length equals 15 residues. Trimming removed 0 bases at V and 6 bases at J, with 11 bases between. The CDR3 loop is CASSYSEGRYEKLFF. DNA for the CDR3: TGTGCCAGCAGTTACTCGGAAGGAAGATATGAAAAACTGTTTTTT.

The chain combines TRBV19 with TRBJ1-4; TRBD1 agrees at 9 bases. V lost 4 bases to trimming and J lost 2 bases; unmatched junction nucleotides: 5. The CDR3 has 16 amino acids. Germline assignment: CDR1 LNHDA and CDR2 SQIVND (reference sequence). CDR3 in DNA: TGTGCCAGTAGTAGGGACAGGGAAGCGACTAATGAAAAACTGTTTTTT. This sequence encodes CASSRDREATNEKLFF.

The chain employs TRBV7-3 and TRBJ2-1; the match to TRBD2 covers 13 bases. Looked up from germline, CDR1 is SGHTA and CDR2 is FQGTGA. V trimming: 4 bases; J trimming: 6 bases; junction bases outside the gene matches: 3. CDR3 length: 15 residues. This CDR3 is CASSSLAGGVNEQFF. DNA of the CDR3: TGTGCCAGCAGCTCACTAGCGGGAGGGGTCAATGAGCAGTTCTTC.

J is TRBJ2-6 and V is TRBV5-4, with D perhaps TRBD1 (5 bases). The CDR3 runs to 15 residues. Per germline, CDR1 SGHNT and CDR2 YYREEE (reference sequence). Trimming shortened V by 6 bases and J by 5 bases, and 15 bases separated the two germline ends. CDR3 sequence reads: CASTAYGARANVLTF. For the CDR3, the DNA is TGTGCCAGCACAGCTTATGGGGCTCGGGCCAACGTCCTGACTTTC.

The chain carries TRBV5-4 and TRBJ2-3, with 10 bases that match TRBD2. With V trimmed by 4 bases and J by 2 bases, 4 bases remained unmatched. Germline V lookup: CDR1 SGHNT, CDR2 YYREEE (reference sequence). The CDR3 is made up of 15 amino acids. The CDR3 bases are TGTGCCAGCAGCCCCGGGACTAGCGCCACAGATACGCAGTATTTT. Amino acids: CASSPGTSATDTQYF.